Following are 29 T cell receptor beta chains from one sample sequenced in a study of blood T cell repertoires in COVID-19. The assay was immunoSEQ multiplex PCR, and TCRdb's table has in-frame clones only and misses some. This sample has 250,000 to 300,000 clones, with around 89% found just once. The sample was peripheral blood. The receptor source for this set is a woman aged 55-75 years with COVID-19, enrolled during active disease.

The chain uses TRBV27 and TRBJ2-1; 8 nucleotides line up with TRBD1. This CDR3 contains 13 residues. In germline, CDR1 is MNHEY, CDR2 SMNVEV (reference sequence). V lost 3 bases and J lost 9; bases outside the gene matches: 4. DNA of the CDR3: TGTGCCAGCAGTTTCTTACAGGGGGTTGAGCAGTTCTTC. It yields the protein CASSFLQGVEQFF.

The chain is built from TRBV12-5 and TRBJ2-7; tentative D call: TRBD1 (6 bases). The CDR3 loop spans 14 amino acids. V was pared by 6 bases and J by 7 bases, with 19 bases between. The germline gives CDR1 LGHNT, CDR2 FRNRAP. The CDR3: CASGLGHLKGEQYF. Written as DNA, the CDR3 is TGTGCTAGTGGCCTGGGACACCTCAAAGGGGAGCAGTACTTC.

CDR3 loop: CASSDDSDSYEQYF. CDR3 bases: TGTGCCAGCAGTGACGACTCCGACTCCTACGAGCAGTACTTC. V gene TRBV6-1 combines with J gene TRBJ2-7; D unresolved. Germline values: CDR1 MNHNS, CDR2 SASEGT. The CDR3 sequence is 14 residues long. Trimming left V 3 bases short and J 0 bases short, with 9 bases between.

The chain joins TRBV5-6 to TRBJ2-3; 9 nucleotides agree with TRBD2. The V and J ends lost 2 bases and 3 bases, in that order; junction bases with no gene match: 7. This CDR3 contains 16 residues. The V gene's germline CDR1 is SGHDT and CDR2 YYEEEE. CDR3 protein: CASSFYLAGMTDTQYF. DNA of the CDR3: TGTGCCAGCAGCTTTTACCTAGCGGGGATGACAGATACGCAGTATTTT.

This clone showed up just once. This chain connects TRBV6-2 or TRBV6-3 to TRBJ1-6, with 7 bases aligning to TRBD1. V trimming: 2 bases; J trimming: 7 bases; junction bases outside the gene matches: 2. CDR1 MNHEY and CDR2 SVGEGT come from the germline V gene. The CDR3 is made up of 14 amino acids. The CDR3 here is CASSYQTGNSPLHF. The DNA for the CDR3 is TGTGCCAGCAGTTACCAGACAGGGAATTCACCCCTCCACTTT.

The chain is built from TRBV19 and TRBJ1-2; 7 nucleotides match TRBD1. CDR1 is LNHDA and CDR2 is SQIVND in the germline V gene (reference sequence). V was pared by 4 bases and J by 3 bases, with 8 bases of the junction left unmatched. The CDR3 runs to 15 residues. CDR3 region: CASSKRQGEDYGYTF. The CDR3 DNA sequence: TGTGCCAGTAGTAAGCGACAGGGTGAGGACTATGGCTACACCTTC.

This clone was observed once. At the DNA level, this CDR3 is encoded by other sequences in the same sample as well. The chain joins TRBV15 to TRBJ1-2, with a weak D call TRBD1 (5 bases). V was trimmed by 0 bases and J by 0 bases, leaving 8 bases between them. Per germline, CDR1 LNHNV and CDR2 YYDKDF (reference sequence). The CDR3 runs to 15 residues. The CDR3 loop is CATSRDRVANYGYTF. The DNA for the CDR3 is TGTGCCACCAGCAGAGACAGGGTCGCTAACTATGGCTACACCTTC.

The CDR3, as DNA: TGTGCCAGCAGTGAGGGGACTACCTACGAGCAGTACTTC. It specifies CASSEGTTYEQYF. The chain employs TRBV2 and TRBJ2-7; 7 bases map to TRBD2. The germline gives CDR1 SNHLY, CDR2 FYNNEI. V dropped 3 bases and J dropped 2; count of bases not matched to a gene: 1. The CDR3 length is 13 residues.

The chain employs TRBV4-2 and TRBJ1-5, with D maybe TRBD1 (6 bases). Germline V gene data show CDR1 as LGHNA and CDR2 as YNFKEQ. The V end lost 1 base, the J end lost 4 bases, and 11 bases lay between the germline ends. The CDR3 has 15 residues. The CDR3 bases are TGTGCCAGCAGCCAAGCAGGACAGCCAAATCAGCCCCAGCATTTT. It yields the protein CASSQAGQPNQPQHF.

The CDR3 here is CASSLGRRGAYGYTF. CDR3 coding DNA: TGTGCCAGCAGCTTGGGACGGCGTGGAGCTTATGGCTACACCTTC. The chain joins TRBV5-8 to TRBJ1-2; D gene uncertain. V was clipped by 0 bases and J by 5 bases, with 14 bases between them. Germline V gene lookup returns CDR1 SGHTS and CDR2 YDEGEE. The CDR3 has 15 residues.

This clone was found once. The rearrangement links TRBV29-1 to TRBJ2-2; 10 bases fit TRBD1. Germline V gives CDR1 SQVTM, CDR2 ANQGSEA. There are 13 residues in the CDR3. The V gene end was trimmed by 3 bases and the J gene end by 6 bases; junction bases not matched to a gene: 1. CDR3 nucleotide sequence: TGCAGCGTTGATGGGACAGGGGCCGGGGAGCTGTTTTTT. Its translation: CSVDGTGAGELFF.

The V call is TRBV7-9, the J call TRBJ2-2, with TRBD1 matching 10 bases. This CDR3 comprises 16 residues. Germline V gene data show CDR1 as SEHNR and CDR2 as FQNEAQ (reference sequence). V lost 5 bases, J lost 4 bases, and 7 bases stayed unmatched. In nucleotides, the CDR3 is TGTGCCAGCAGCCGAATGGGGACAGGGGTCACCGGGGAGCTGTTTTTT. Amino acid sequence: CASSRMGTGVTGELFF.

The gene calls are TRBV10-1 and TRBJ1-3, with D perhaps TRBD1 (5 bases). Deletions cut 1 base from V and 2 bases from J, with 12 bases between. Germline CDR1 reads WNHNN; CDR2 reads SYGVQD (reference sequence). The CDR3 is made up of 16 amino acids. The CDR3: CASSECGGTTGNTIYF. DNA of the CDR3: TGCGCCAGCAGTGAGTGCGGGGGGACGACTGGAAACACCATATATTTT.

The rearrangement joins TRBV7-2 to TRBJ1-5, with TRBD1 as a possible D gene (5 bases). In germline, CDR1 is SGHTA, CDR2 FQGNSA. The CDR3 length is 14 residues. Trimming took off 5 bases at V and 0 bases at J, with 8 bases between the two ends. CDR3 residues: CASSADSSNQPQHF. The CDR3 DNA reads TGTGCCAGCAGCGCCGACAGTAGCAATCAGCCCCAGCATTTT.

The V gene is TRBV6-6, the J gene TRBJ1-1, with 10 bases identical to TRBD1. V gave up 6 bases and J gave up 6 bases; unmatched junction bases: 7. This CDR3 has 14 amino acids. Germline-derived CDR1 and CDR2 are MNHNY and SVGAGI (reference sequence). The CDR3 coding sequence is TGTGCCAGCAGACGGGACAGGGGTGCCCCTGAAGCTTTCTTT. Translation: CASRRDRGAPEAFF.

The rearrangement joins TRBV7-8 to TRBJ1-1; a weak D match, TRBD1 (6 bases). The CDR3 covers 15 residues. Looked up from germline, CDR1 is SGHVS and CDR2 is FQNEAQ. V was clipped by 3 bases and J by 0 bases, with 11 bases between them. The CDR3 loop reads CASSLGALLNTEAFF. CDR3 in DNA: TGTGCCAGCAGCTTGGGGGCCCTCTTGAACACTGAAGCTTTCTTT.

This chain links TRBV11-2 with TRBJ1-1, with a weak D call TRBD1 (5 bases). This CDR3 has 13 residues. Germline CDR1 and CDR2: SGHAT and FQNNGV. V was pared by 5 bases and J by 5 bases, with 12 bases between. The CDR3 DNA is TGTGCCAGCAGCCCGCGGGGGGGGACTGAAGCTTTCTTT. This gives the protein CASSPRGGTEAFF.

This clone is a singleton in its sample. The chain employs TRBV15 and TRBJ1-2; TRBD1 aligns across 8 bases. CDR3 length equals 14 residues. Germline V gene lookup returns CDR1 LNHNV and CDR2 YYDKDF (reference sequence). V shed 0 bases, J shed 7 bases, and the junction held 4 bases outside the gene matches. The CDR3 DNA sequence: TGTGCCACCAGCAGAGAAGGGACAGGAGGTGGCTACACCTTC. Translated, it gives CATSREGTGGGYTF.

V and J are TRBV7-2 and TRBJ2-1, with a weak D call TRBD1 (6 bases). CDR1 and CDR2 (germline): SGHTA, FQGNSA. V dropped 3 bases and J dropped 7 bases, with 16 bases sitting between them. This CDR3 has 15 amino acids. The CDR3 protein is CASSFWEQQGNEQFF. The CDR3 DNA follows: TGTGCCAGCAGCTTTTGGGAACAGCAGGGGAATGAGCAGTTCTTC.

The DNA for the CDR3 is TGTGCCAGCAGCTTGGACGCAGCGCGGGAGACCCAGTACTTC. Its protein is CASSLDAARETQYF. This chain connects TRBV5-4 to TRBJ2-5; D is unclear. The CDR3 totals 14 residues. Per germline, CDR1 SGHNT and CDR2 YYREEE (reference sequence). Trimming removed 0 bases from V and 5 bases from J, with 11 bases in between.

The gene calls are TRBV5-1 and TRBJ2-1; maybe TRBD2 (6 bases). Germline-derived CDR1 and CDR2 are SGHRS and YFSETQ. The CDR3 sequence is 13 residues long. The V and J ends lost 6 bases and 4 bases respectively, with 11 bases between them. The CDR3 sequence is CASTWGDYNEQFF. The CDR3 DNA follows: TGCGCCAGCACCTGGGGGGATTACAATGAGCAGTTCTTC. Complete variable domain (other parts from reference TRBV5-1 and TRBJ2-1): KAGVTQTPRYLIKTRGQQVTLSCSPISGHRSVSWYQQTPGQGLQFLFEYFSETQRNKGNFPGRFSGRQFSNSRSEMNVSTLELGDSALYLCASTWGDYNEQFFGPGTRLTVL.

This clone appeared once. The chain carries TRBV5-1 and TRBJ1-1, with TRBD1 identical over 7 bases. Germline-derived CDR1 and CDR2 are SGHRS and YFSETQ. The V gene end was trimmed by 4 bases and the J gene end by 2 bases; junction bases not matched to a gene: 20. This CDR3 comprises 19 residues. CDR3 region: CASSHTAQRQGNINTEAFF. The CDR3 DNA follows: TGCGCCAGCAGCCATACAGCACAGAGACAGGGTAATATAAACACTGAAGCTTTCTTT.

This chain uses TRBV7-2 with TRBJ1-2; D is unresolved. V was cut by 5 bases and J by 0 bases, with 10 bases left in between. Germline V gene lookup returns CDR1 SGHTA and CDR2 FQGNSA. The CDR3 loop spans 14 amino acids. As DNA, the CDR3 is TGTGCCAGCAGCCCACGGGGAACTAACTATGGCTACACCTTC. Translation: CASSPRGTNYGYTF.

V usage is TRBV7-2 and J usage is TRBJ1-5; possibly TRBD1 for D (6 bases). V was trimmed by 5 bases and J by 2 bases, leaving 19 bases between them. Germline CDR1 SGHTA, CDR2 FQGNSA. The CDR3 runs 17 residues. CDR3 protein: CASSLDRSIGGNQPQHF. CDR3 DNA: TGTGCCAGCAGCCTCGACAGGTCTATCGGGGGCAATCAGCCCCAGCATTTT.

The gene calls are TRBV5-1 and TRBJ1-1; D is possibly TRBD1 (5 bases). With 6 bases removed from V and 0 bases from J, the gap between germline ends came to 12 bases. Germline assignment: CDR1 SGHRS and CDR2 YFSETQ. This CDR3 contains 14 residues. The CDR3 DNA reads as TGCGCCAGCACCCCGGACACATTGAACACTGAAGCTTTCTTT. As protein: CASTPDTLNTEAFF. The full variable domain, its missing parts supplied by reference TRBV5-1 and TRBJ1-1, is KAGVTQTPRYLIKTRGQQVTLSCSPISGHRSVSWYQQTPGQGLQFLFEYFSETQRNKGNFPGRFSGRQFSNSRSEMNVSTLELGDSALYLCASTPDTLNTEAFFGQGTRLTVV.

The rearrangement links TRBV2 to TRBJ2-5, with 14 positions matching TRBD2. CDR1 is SNHLY and CDR2 is FYNNEI in the germline V gene. The V segment lost 5 bases and the J segment 7 bases; nucleotides outside the gene matches: 3. The CDR3 runs 14 residues. CDR3 amino acids: CASSKGTSGRTQYF. In nucleotides, the CDR3 is TGTGCCAGCAGTAAGGGGACTAGCGGGAGGACCCAGTACTTC.

This chain links TRBV15 with TRBJ1-4; 9 bases align to TRBD1. Germline assignment: CDR1 LNHNV and CDR2 YYDKDF (reference sequence). Trimming took 1 base from V and 6 from J; bases not matched to a gene: 9. There are 17 residues in the CDR3. CDR3 sequence: CATSRGPTGGSDEKLFF. CDR3 nucleotides: TGTGCCACCAGCAGAGGCCCCACAGGGGGCTCGGATGAAAAACTGTTTTTT.

The rearrangement links TRBV5-1 to TRBJ1-2, with D hard to call. Looked up from germline, CDR1 is SGHRS and CDR2 is YFSETQ. This CDR3 spans 14 amino acids. The V end was cut by 0 bases, the J end by 4 bases, with 10 bases between. DNA of the CDR3: TGCGCCAGCAGCTTGGCAGGAAATGGCTATGGCTACACCTTC. It encodes CASSLAGNGYGYTF.

The J gene is TRBJ1-2, the V gene TRBV6-5; maybe TRBD1 (5 bases). The V gene's germline CDR1 is MNHEY and CDR2 SVGAGI. The V end was cut by 2 bases, the J end by 3 bases, with 10 bases between. There are 14 residues in the CDR3. CDR3 in DNA: TGTGCCAGCAGTTACCTCGGGGGTTACTATGGCTACACCTTC. It codes for CASSYLGGYYGYTF.